Reported below is one T cell receptor (beta chain). Its antigen is not identified. This specimen comes from a study of T cell responses to AZD1222 COVID-19 vaccine. Study observations and caveats: Clonal diversity may have been underestimated, and the donors were mostly white British, with more females than males. Close to half of all spike-specific TCRs reportedly target regions of the variants that are unmutated. All repertoire sampling was performed exclusively after the peak T cell response.

Sequencing was performed with immunoSEQ multiplex PCR; in TCRdb, only in-frame clones are kept and a portion is missing. Of roughly 97,000 clones detected, roughly 84% appear once; the ten largest clones hold about 2.8%. This CDR3 spans 14 amino acids. Germline-derived CDR1 and CDR2 are LNHDA and SQIVND (reference sequence). The junction had 4 bases not matched to a gene; V was cut back by 2 bases and J by 5 bases. This TCR derives from an adult in good health. Sequences were derived from peripheral blood, sampled on day 0 of AZD1222 vaccination. This chain links TRBV19 with TRBJ2-5; 8 nucleotides align to TRBD1. CDR3 sequence reads: CASSIQGAGETQYF. The CDR3 coding sequence is TGTGCCAGTAGTATACAGGGGGCAGGGGAGACCCAGTACTTC.